This T cell receptor (beta chain) was obtained from a study of blood T cell repertoires in COVID-19. Study summary: Samples taken during acute and convalescent COVID-19 were collected in the United States, Italy and Spain. PBMCs, B-cell-depleted T cells, or T cells provided the cDNA or gDNA that made up the material.

In the authors' methods: Reference gene primer amplification yielded estimated nucleated cell counts. The repertoire was sequenced with immunoSEQ multiplex PCR; TCRdb's copy has only in-frame clones and lacks some. The DNA was the basis for D and trimming; V, J and clone size are from that table. Of some 50,000 clones listed, approximately 80% are singletons. The CDR3 totals 14 residues. V shed 4 bases, J shed 5 bases, and the junction held 3 bases outside the gene matches. Germline values: CDR1 MNHEY, CDR2 SVGAGI. The chain combines TRBV6-5 with TRBJ2-7, with 12 nucleotides matching TRBD2. Sequenced material: peripheral blood. The sequence was collected from a man aged 45-60 years with acute or convalescent COVID-19. CDR3 region: CASSWTSGINEQYF. The CDR3 DNA is TGTGCCAGCAGTTGGACTAGCGGGATCAACGAGCAGTACTTC.